The 22 T cell receptor beta chains reported below all come from one sample, sequenced in a study of T-cell reconstitution after alpha-beta-depleted transplantation in children. Preparation of the TCRbeta library was carried out with unique molecular identifiers. TCRdb itself ran the PCR reads through MiXCR, one entry per CDR3 protein. The sample holds hundreds of thousands of distinct CDR3 sequences; about 23% are singletons and the top ten take 14%. The sample in question was PBMCs, mostly from graft donor cells, obtained 360 days after TCRalphabeta/CD19-depleted stem cell transplant. Receptor source: a boy under three years old who had a stem cell transplant for acute myeloid leukemia, so the T cells may come from the graft donor.

This clonotype has only a few counts. The V gene is TRBV12-3 or TRBV12-4, the J gene TRBJ2-2; D may correspond to TRBD1 or TRBD2 (5 bases each). Trimming took off 6 bases at V and 4 bases at J, with 12 bases between the two ends. The CDR3 has 14 residues. The CDR3 loop reads CASRTGPSTGELFF. The CDR3, as DNA: TGTGCCAGCAGAACGGGACCCTCCACCGGGGAGCTGTTTTTT.

The CDR3 reads CASSQGPGTSLGYEQYF. The CDR3 coding sequence is TGTGCCAGCAGCCAGGGTCCCGGGACTAGTTTGGGCTACGAGCAGTACTTC. The chain carries TRBV7-6 and TRBJ2-7, with TRBD2 matching 8 bases. CDR1 and CDR2 from the germline V gene are SGHVS and FNYEAQ. V was clipped by 5 bases and J by 3 bases; unmatched bases: 15. This CDR3 comprises 17 residues.

CDR3 bases: TGCGCCAGCGGGGACAGGGGGATCAACACCGGGGAGCTGTTTTTT. Residues: CASGDRGINTGELFF. This rearrangement joins TRBV5-1 to TRBJ2-2; TRBD1 matches at 11 bases. CDR1 and CDR2 from the germline V gene are SGHRS and YFSETQ. This CDR3 region has 15 residues. Losses at the gene ends were 7 bases for V and 2 bases for J; bases not matched to a gene: 4.

Only one count was recorded for this clonotype. This sequence joins TRBV30 and TRBJ2-7, with 7 nucleotides matching TRBD1. The CDR3 runs to 12 residues. Germline V gives CDR1 GTSNPN, CDR2 SVGIG (reference sequence). V dropped 2 bases and J dropped 6; count of bases not matched to a gene: 4. The CDR3 protein is CAWSFSGGEQYF. CDR3 bases: TGTGCCTGGAGTTTTTCAGGGGGCGAGCAGTACTTC.

The table lists this clonotype with many counts. The chain couples TRBV10-3 to TRBJ2-2, with 11 nucleotides matching TRBD1. The germline V gene has CDR1 ENHRY and CDR2 SYGVKD. The length of the CDR3 is 16 residues. J gave up 4 bases and V 8 bases, and 9 bases lay outside the gene matches. The DNA for the CDR3 is TGTGCCATCCAATTATCCGGGACAGGGGGCACCGGGGAGCTGTTTTTT. Encoded protein: CAIQLSGTGGTGELFF.

The CDR3 coding sequence is TGTGCCACCAGCAGCCTTAGCGGGGGGGCCAATGAGCAGTTCTTC. This encodes CATSSLSGGANEQFF. The chain carries TRBV15 and TRBJ2-1, with TRBD2 matching over 11 bases. Trimming removed 3 bases from V and 6 bases from J; junction bases left unmatched: 4. The CDR3 totals 15 residues. Per the germline V gene, CDR1 is LNHNV and CDR2 is YYDKDF (reference sequence). Full variable domain (missing parts from reference TRBV15 and TRBJ2-1): DAMVIQNPRYQVTQFGKPVTLSCSQTLNHNVMYWYQQKSSQAPKLLFHYYDKDFNNEADTPDNFQSRRPNTSFCFLDIRSPGLGDTAMYLCATSSLSGGANEQFFGPGTRLTVL.

The chain is built from TRBV7-2 and TRBJ2-1; D remains ambiguous. Per the germline V gene, CDR1 is SGHTA and CDR2 is FQGNSA. The CDR3 runs 14 residues. The V end was cut by 1 base, the J end by 10 bases, with 14 bases between. The CDR3 protein is CASSLVMGLGEQFF. The CDR3 nucleotides read TGTGCCAGCAGCTTAGTCATGGGCTTAGGGGAGCAGTTCTTC.

The chain has TRBV20-1 and TRBJ2-3; a weak D match, TRBD2 (6 bases). The V end was cut by 6 bases, the J end by 0 bases, with 16 bases between. CDR3 length: 15 amino acids. Per germline, CDR1 DFQATT and CDR2 SNEGSKA (reference sequence). The CDR3 DNA reads as TGCAGTGCCGGGGGAGGTGGCCTTAGCACAGATACGCAGTATTTT. Its protein is CSAGGGGLSTDTQYF.

In its sample, this clonotype was seen many times. DNA for the CDR3: TGCAGCGTTGGGGGCAGCACCAAAGAGACCCAGTACTTC. As protein: CSVGGSTKETQYF. V and J are TRBV29-1 and TRBJ2-5; possibly TRBD1 for D (5 bases). Looked up from germline, CDR1 is SQVTM and CDR2 is ANQGSEA. V was pared by 4 bases and J by 3 bases, with 12 bases between. The CDR3 spans 13 residues.

This clonotype was counted at least ten times. V and J are TRBV21-1 and TRBJ2-3; the table's D call, TRBD2, has no DNA check behind it. TRBV21-1 is assigned pseudogene status. The CDR3 loop spans 14 amino acids. This chain's CDR3 is CASSKDMREDTQYF. Written as DNA, the CDR3 is TGTGCCAGCAGCAAAGACATGAGGGAAGATACGCAGTATTTT.

This clonotype was counted a few times. The CDR3 DNA reads as TGCAGCTCAATGGCCATCTCTGGAAACACCATATATTTT. This translates into CSSMAISGNTIYF. This chain uses TRBV20-1 with TRBJ1-3; no clear D. CDR1 DFQATT and CDR2 SNEGSKA come from the germline V gene (reference sequence). The CDR3 runs 13 residues.

This clonotype appeared once. The rearrangement uses TRBV28 and TRBJ2-5; D might be TRBD2 (6 bases). Germline CDR1 reads MDHEN; CDR2 reads SYDVKM. The CDR3 is 15 residues long. V was cut by 1 base and J by 2 bases, with 11 bases left in between. This chain's CDR3 is CASSLYVRGQETQYF. In DNA, the CDR3 is TGTGCCAGCAGTTTATATGTACGGGGGCAAGAGACCCAGTACTTC. The whole variable domain, filled in from reference TRBV28 and TRBJ2-5, reads DVKVTQSSRYLVKRTGEKVFLECVQDMDHENMFWYRQDPGLGLRLIYFSYDVKMKEKGDIPEGYSVSREKKERFSLILESASTNQTSMYLCASSLYVRGQETQYFGPGTRLLVL.

V gene TRBV5-6 combines with J gene TRBJ2-7; no clear D gene. The CDR3 extends over 15 amino acids. CDR1 and CDR2 (germline): SGHDT, YYEEEE. The V gene lost 0 bases and the J gene lost 3 bases, with 13 bases spanning the gap. The CDR3 loop reads CASSLGPDPRYEQYV. The CDR3 region has the DNA TGTGCCAGCAGCTTGGGTCCCGATCCGCGCTACGAGCAGTACGTC.

This clonotype occurred many times. This rearrangement joins TRBV20-1 to TRBJ2-3; 9 bases match TRBD2. V lost 3 bases, J lost 5 bases, and 3 bases stayed unmatched. This CDR3 contains 13 residues. The germline V gene encodes CDR1 DFQATT and CDR2 SNEGSKA (reference sequence). CDR3 protein: CSARSSGGDTQYF. The CDR3 coding sequence is TGCAGTGCTAGGAGTAGCGGGGGAGATACGCAGTATTTT.

This clonotype has more than one count but fewer than ten. The J gene is TRBJ1-5, the V gene TRBV20-1; possibly TRBD1 for D (6 bases). The germline gives CDR1 DFQATT, CDR2 SNEGSKA (reference sequence). Trimming pared 1 base from V and 4 bases from J, leaving 11 bases between. The CDR3 is 14 residues long. The DNA of the CDR3 is TGCAGTGCTAGAGGCTATCAGGGGAATCAGCCCCAGCATTTT. It codes for CSARGYQGNQPQHF.

This clonotype appeared many times. The chain links TRBV5-1 to TRBJ2-6; maybe TRBD1 (5 bases). The germline CDR1 and CDR2 sequences are SGHRS and YFSETQ. This CDR3 spans 15 amino acids. V lost 5 bases, J lost 0 bases, and 9 bases lay in between. CDR3 bases: TGCGCCAGCAGTTATGGGGCCTCTGGGGCCAACGTCCTGACTTTC. Amino acids: CASSYGASGANVLTF.

This clonotype was recorded a few times. The chain joins TRBV20-1 to TRBJ1-4, with D possibly TRBD1 on 5 matching bases. The germline CDR1 and CDR2 sequences are DFQATT and SNEGSKA (reference sequence). The CDR3 covers 12 residues. Trimming removed 5 bases from V and 10 bases from J, with 14 bases in between. CDR3 amino acids: CSASQGMVKLFF. The CDR3 DNA reads TGCAGTGCTTCCCAGGGCATGGTAAAACTGTTTTTT.

There are many counts of this clonotype. The chain is built from TRBV5-1 and TRBJ1-2; D is undetermined. V shed 1 base and J shed 8 bases, with 15 bases lying between them. Germline CDR1 is SGHRS and CDR2 is YFSETQ. The CDR3 covers 14 residues. This CDR3 is CASSLPGELEGYTF. The CDR3 nucleotides are TGCGCCAGCAGCTTGCCCGGGGAACTCGAGGGCTACACCTTC.

The V call is TRBV12-3 or TRBV12-4, the J call TRBJ1-1; D unclear. The CDR3 contains 14 residues. V lost 5 bases and J lost 0, with 10 bases in between. CDR3 bases: TGTGCCAGCAGTGTACGGTATATGAACACTGAAGCTTTCTTT. Translated: CASSVRYMNTEAFF.

This chain uses TRBV18 with TRBJ1-2; D is undetermined. V was pared by 1 base and J by 10 bases, with 13 bases between. Germline V CDR1 and CDR2: KGHSH, LQKENI. The CDR3 loop spans 13 amino acids. CDR3 region: CASSPRAPEVYTF. For the CDR3, the DNA is TGTGCCAGCTCACCACGGGCTCCTGAGGTCTACACCTTC.

V and J are TRBV6-5 and TRBJ1-4; 9 bases are a match to TRBD1. The CDR3 contains 14 residues. CDR1 MNHEY and CDR2 SVGAGI come from the germline V gene. The V and J ends lost 5 bases and 5 bases, in that order; junction bases with no gene match: 3. The CDR3 reads CASSHDRGNEKLFF. The CDR3 DNA reads as TGTGCCAGCAGTCACGACAGGGGGAATGAAAAACTGTTTTTT.

This clonotype was seen many times. The chain has TRBV28 and TRBJ1-2; D remains ambiguous. Germline-derived CDR1 and CDR2 are MDHEN and SYDVKM. This CDR3 has 12 amino acids. V shed 2 bases and J shed 4 bases, with 5 bases lying between them. The DNA of the CDR3 is TGTGCCAGCAGTTTACCCACCTATGGCTACACCTTC. Amino acids: CASSLPTYGYTF.